This T cell receptor (beta chain) was captured in a study of cytomegalovirus exposure and HLA in healthy donors. Study at large: Approximately 170 million T cells yielded 90 million to 130 million unique TCR beta sequences in earlier analysis. Study-wide findings and caveats: Later, an analysis showed that TCR beta chains associated with HLA were more clonally expanded than others that were equally common. The CMV antigen specificity of a few CMV-associated chains was confirmed through in vitro analysis. In a later analysis, V- and J-gene trimming of beta chains associated with a DCLRE1C missense variant, replicated independently.

Per germline, CDR1 SGHRS and CDR2 YFSETQ. The CDR3 length is 14 residues. With V trimmed by 4 bases and J by 4 bases, 4 bases remained unmatched. As concerns this clone: Its antigen remains unidentified.

PCR used 60 Vbeta primers and 13 Jbeta primers. Produced via immunoSEQ multiplex PCR; TCRdb's table is partial and in-frame only. Of under 200,000 clones listed, 55% to 80% were seen once; the top ten hold around 4.5%. The chain joins TRBV5-1 to TRBJ2-1; 8 bases map to TRBD1. The sequenced sample was PBMCs. The sequence was obtained from a woman younger than 30 in good health and CMV-seropositive. In DNA form, the CDR3 reads TGCGCCAGCAGCATGGGACAGGCGTACAATGAGCAGTTCTTC. Translation gives CASSMGQAYNEQFF.